The 5 T cell receptor beta chains below all came from one sample that was sequenced in a study of graft-versus-host responses after intestinal transplantation. Clones were sequenced by immunoSEQ multiplex PCR, and TCRdb holds only the in-frame ones, with some missing. The table records almost 70,000 clones, approximately 92% of them present only once. The material sequenced was bone marrow, taken 734 days after intestinal transplantation. These receptors all come from a human patient who received an intestinal transplant, so some T cells may come from the graft donor.

The rearrangement uses TRBV9 and TRBJ1-3; TRBD1 matches at 10 bases. The V segment lost 4 bases and the J segment 8 bases; nucleotides outside the gene matches: 6. CDR1 SGDLS and CDR2 YYNGEE come from the germline V gene. The CDR3 runs to 14 residues. CDR3 sequence: CASSLGQGVDTIYF. The CDR3, as DNA: TGTGCCAGCAGCCTAGGACAGGGGGTAGACACCATATATTTT.

CDR3 coding DNA: TGTGCCAGCAGACAGGGGTCACCCCTCCACTTT. The encoded protein is CASRQGSPLHF. V usage is TRBV2 and J usage is TRBJ1-6, with 7 bases that match TRBD1. The germline CDR1 and CDR2 sequences are SNHLY and FYNNEI. V lost 6 bases to trimming and J lost 10 bases; unmatched junction nucleotides: 0. CDR3 length: 11 residues. Full variable domain (outside the CDR3, taken from reference TRBV2 and TRBJ1-6): EPEVTQTPSHQVTQMGQEVILRCVPISNHLYFYWYRQILGQKVEFLVSFYNNEISEKSEIFDDQFSVERPDGSNFTLKIRSTKLEDSAMYFCASRQGSPLHFGNGTRLTVT.

The V gene is TRBV18, the J gene TRBJ2-2; either TRBD1 or TRBD2 may supply D (5 bases each). The ends were cut back, 3 bases at V and 6 bases at J, with 20 bases in the middle. The germline gives CDR1 KGHSH, CDR2 LQKENI. The CDR3 length is 17 residues. CDR3 coding DNA: TGTGCCAGCTCACCGCCGAGGGGACGGGTCCGTTCCGGGGAGCTGTTTTTT. Its protein is CASSPPRGRVRSGELFF.

This clone was seen only a few times. This chain connects TRBV19 to TRBJ1-6; D gene uncertain. CDR3 length: 15 residues. The germline V gene has CDR1 LNHDA and CDR2 SQIVND (reference sequence). Trimming removed 10 bases from V and 6 bases from J, with 19 bases in between. CDR3 protein: CATDPFGGFNSPLHF. The CDR3 region has the DNA TGTGCCACCGACCCTTTCGGAGGGTTTAATTCACCCCTCCACTTT.

V gene TRBV5-4 combines with J gene TRBJ2-7; D is uncertain. This CDR3 contains 13 residues. V lost 0 bases and J 3 bases, leaving 7 bases between the germline ends. Germline CDR1 SGHNT, CDR2 YYREEE (reference sequence). The chain's CDR3 is CASSLDDIYEQYF. The CDR3 DNA reads as TGTGCCAGCAGCTTGGATGACATCTACGAGCAGTACTTC.